One TCR beta chain is described in this entry. No antigen is known for it. The read ends 3 residues before the CDR3 terminus; that terminus is restored from the germline J gene. This entry comes from a study of T cell clonality in common variable immunodeficiency. Study-wide points: In common variable immunodeficiency, TCR beta chains reportedly carried fewer deletions and N-nucleotide insertions.

The germline V gene encodes CDR1 SNHLY and CDR2 FYNNEI. Between the trimmed V and J ends, which lost 4 bases and 1 base, there was a span of 10 bases. CDR3 length equals 14 residues. This table comes from immunoSEQ multiplex PCR, and its TCRdb copy is limited to in-frame clones, with some not included. The table lists some 19,000 clones, with no singletons. The TCR was taken from a human donor with common variable immunodeficiency. The source material was peripheral blood mononuclear cells. The chain employs TRBV2 and TRBJ2-5; D is possibly TRBD1 (6 bases). The CDR3 sequence: CASSGTASQETQYF. The sequenced CDR3 bases are TGTGCCAGCAGTGGGACAGCCTCCCAAGAGACC.